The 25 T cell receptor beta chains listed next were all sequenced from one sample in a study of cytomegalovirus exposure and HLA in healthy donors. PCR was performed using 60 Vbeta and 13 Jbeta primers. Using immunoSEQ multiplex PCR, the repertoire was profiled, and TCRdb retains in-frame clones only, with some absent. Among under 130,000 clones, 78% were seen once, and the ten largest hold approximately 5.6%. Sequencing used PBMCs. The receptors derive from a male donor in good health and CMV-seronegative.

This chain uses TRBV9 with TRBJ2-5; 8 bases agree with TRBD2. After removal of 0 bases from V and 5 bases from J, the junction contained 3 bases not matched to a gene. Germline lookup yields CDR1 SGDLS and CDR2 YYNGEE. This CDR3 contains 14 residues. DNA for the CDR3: TGTGCCAGCAGCGTAGGGGGACTAGAGGAGACCCAGTACTTC. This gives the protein CASSVGGLEETQYF.

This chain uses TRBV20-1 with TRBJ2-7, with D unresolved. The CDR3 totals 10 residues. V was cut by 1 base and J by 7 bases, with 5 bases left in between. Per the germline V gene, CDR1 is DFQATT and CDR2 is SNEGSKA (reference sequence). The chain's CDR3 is CSARVLEQYF. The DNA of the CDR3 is TGCAGTGCTAGAGTACTTGAGCAGTACTTC.

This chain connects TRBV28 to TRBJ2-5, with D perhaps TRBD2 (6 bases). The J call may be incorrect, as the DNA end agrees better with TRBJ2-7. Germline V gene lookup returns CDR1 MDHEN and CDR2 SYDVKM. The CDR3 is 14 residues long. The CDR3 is CASTSGTYSYEQYF. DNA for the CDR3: TGTGCCAGCACCTCCGGGACTTACTCCTACGAGCAGTACTTC.

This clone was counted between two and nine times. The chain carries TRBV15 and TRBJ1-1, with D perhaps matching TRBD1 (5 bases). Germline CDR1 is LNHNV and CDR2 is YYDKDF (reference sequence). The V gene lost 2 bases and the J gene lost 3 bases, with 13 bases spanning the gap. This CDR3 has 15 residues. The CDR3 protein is CATSRPGLVDTEAFF. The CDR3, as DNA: TGTGCCACCAGCAGACCGGGACTTGTGGACACTGAAGCTTTCTTT.

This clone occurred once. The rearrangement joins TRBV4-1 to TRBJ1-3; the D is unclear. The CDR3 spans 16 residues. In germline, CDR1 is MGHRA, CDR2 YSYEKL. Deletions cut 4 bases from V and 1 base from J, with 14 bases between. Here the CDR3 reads CASSPELAQSGNTIYF. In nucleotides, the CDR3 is TGCGCCAGCAGCCCAGAGTTGGCACAGTCTGGAAACACCATATATTTT.

CDR3 DNA: TGTGCCAGCAGCGTCGGGACAGGGGTCCGTGAGCAGTTCTTC. It codes for CASSVGTGVREQFF. The V and J genes are TRBV9 and TRBJ2-1; 10 bases agree with TRBD1. The CDR3 extends over 14 amino acids. Germline values: CDR1 SGDLS, CDR2 YYNGEE. Unmatched junction bases numbered 5, after V lost 2 bases and J lost 9 bases.

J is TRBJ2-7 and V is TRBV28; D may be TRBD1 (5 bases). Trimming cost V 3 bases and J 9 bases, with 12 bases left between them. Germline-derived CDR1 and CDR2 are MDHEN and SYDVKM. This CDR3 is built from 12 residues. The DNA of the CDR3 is TGTGCCAGCAGTTTGGTGGGTCAGGGGCAGTACTTC. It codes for CASSLVGQGQYF.

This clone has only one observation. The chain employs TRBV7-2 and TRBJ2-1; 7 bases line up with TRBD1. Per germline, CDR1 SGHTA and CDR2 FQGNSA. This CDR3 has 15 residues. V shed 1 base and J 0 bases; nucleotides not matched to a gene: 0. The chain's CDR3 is CASSLDRGSYNEQFF. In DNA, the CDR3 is TGTGCCAGCAGCTTAGACAGGGGCTCCTACAATGAGCAGTTCTTC.

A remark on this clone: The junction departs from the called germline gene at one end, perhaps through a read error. The CDR3 spells CSSSARNQPQHF. The CDR3 DNA reads as TGTTCCAGCAGCGCCAGAAATCAGCCCCAGCATTTT. The J gene is TRBJ1-5, the V gene TRBV7-9; no clear D. In germline, CDR1 is SEHNR, CDR2 FQNEAQ (reference sequence). This CDR3 contains 12 residues. Using reference TRBV7-9 and TRBJ1-5 for the parts outside the CDR3, the full variable domain is DTGVSQNPRHKITKRGQNVTFRCDPISEHNRLYWYRQTLGQGPEFLTYFQNEAQLEKSRLLSDRFSAERPKGSFSTLEIQRTEQGDSAMYLCSSSARNQPQHFGDGTRLSIL.

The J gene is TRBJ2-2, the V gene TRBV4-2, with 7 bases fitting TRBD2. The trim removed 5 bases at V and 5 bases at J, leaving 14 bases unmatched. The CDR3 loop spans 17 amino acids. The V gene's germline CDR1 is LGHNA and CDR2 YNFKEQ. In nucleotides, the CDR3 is TGTGCCAGCAGCTTGGGGGGGTGGGAACGCCGGACCGGGGAGCTGTTTTTT. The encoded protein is CASSLGGWERRTGELFF.

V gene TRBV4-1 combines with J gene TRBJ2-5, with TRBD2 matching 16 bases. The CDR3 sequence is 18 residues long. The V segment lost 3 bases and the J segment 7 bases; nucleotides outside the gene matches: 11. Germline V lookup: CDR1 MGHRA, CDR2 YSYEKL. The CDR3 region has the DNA TGCGCCAGCAGCCAGGCGGGACTAGCGGGAGGGCCGAAGAGGACCCAGTACTTC. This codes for CASSQAGLAGGPKRTQYF.

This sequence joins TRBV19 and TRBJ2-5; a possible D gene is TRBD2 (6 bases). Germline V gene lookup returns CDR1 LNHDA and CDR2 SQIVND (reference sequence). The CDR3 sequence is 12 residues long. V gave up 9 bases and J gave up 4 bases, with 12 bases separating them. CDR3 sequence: CARPRELETQYF. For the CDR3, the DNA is TGTGCCAGGCCTCGGGAGTTAGAGACCCAGTACTTC.

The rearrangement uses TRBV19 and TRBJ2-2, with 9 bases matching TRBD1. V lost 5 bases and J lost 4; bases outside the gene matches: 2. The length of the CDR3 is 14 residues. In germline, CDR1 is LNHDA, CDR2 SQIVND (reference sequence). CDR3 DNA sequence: TGTGCCAGTAGTGACAGGGGGTTCACCGGGGAGCTGTTTTTT. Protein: CASSDRGFTGELFF. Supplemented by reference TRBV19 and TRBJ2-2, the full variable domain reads DGGITQSPKYLFRKEGQNVTLSCEQNLNHDAMYWYRQDPGQGLRLIYYSQIVNDFQKGDIAEGYSVSREKKESFPLTVTSAQKNPTAFYLCASSDRGFTGELFFGEGSRLTVL.

The CDR3 protein is CASQRVGGYNEQFF. The CDR3 bases are TGTGCCAGCCAGAGGGTGGGAGGATACAATGAGCAGTTCTTC. The chain couples TRBV19 to TRBJ2-1; D may be TRBD2 (6 bases). This CDR3 has 14 residues. Germline loops: CDR1 LNHDA, CDR2 SQIVND (reference sequence). Trimming left V 9 bases short and J 4 bases short, with 16 bases between.

In DNA form, the CDR3 reads TGTGCCAGCAGTGAAGAAAGCCTCCGATACAAAAACATTCAGTACTTC. Its translation is CASSEESLRYKNIQYF. The V and J genes are TRBV6-1 and TRBJ2-4; unclear D gene. The CDR3 has 16 amino acids. The V end was cut by 1 base, the J end by 3 bases, with 13 bases between. Looked up from germline, CDR1 is MNHNS and CDR2 is SASEGT.

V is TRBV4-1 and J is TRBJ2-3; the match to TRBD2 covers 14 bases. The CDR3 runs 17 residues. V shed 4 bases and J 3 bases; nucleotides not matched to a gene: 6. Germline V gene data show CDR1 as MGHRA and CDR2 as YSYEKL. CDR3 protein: CASSLETSGRATDTQYF. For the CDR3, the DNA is TGCGCCAGCAGCCTCGAGACTAGCGGGAGGGCAACAGATACGCAGTATTTT.

Written as DNA, the CDR3 is TGTGCCAGCAGATACGAACAGGGGGCTGGGGAGCAGTACTTC. It translates to CASRYEQGAGEQYF. The J gene is TRBJ2-5, the V gene TRBV2; TRBD1 aligns across 9 bases. The CDR3 has 14 residues. Trimming cost V 6 bases and J 11 bases; bases outside gene matches: 13. Germline CDR1 is SNHLY and CDR2 is FYNNEI.

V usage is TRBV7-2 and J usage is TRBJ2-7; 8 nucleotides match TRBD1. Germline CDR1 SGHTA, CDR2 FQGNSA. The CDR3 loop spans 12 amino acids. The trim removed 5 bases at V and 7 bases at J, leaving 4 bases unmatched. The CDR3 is CASSRTGSEQYF. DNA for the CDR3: TGTGCCAGCAGCAGGACAGGGTCTGAGCAGTACTTC.

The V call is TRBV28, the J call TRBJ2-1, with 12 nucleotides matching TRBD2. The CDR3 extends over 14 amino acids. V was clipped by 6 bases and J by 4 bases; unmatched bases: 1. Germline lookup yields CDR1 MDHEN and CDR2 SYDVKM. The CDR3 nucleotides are TGTGCCAGCAGACTAGCGGGAGGTTACAATGAGCAGTTCTTC. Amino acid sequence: CASRLAGGYNEQFF. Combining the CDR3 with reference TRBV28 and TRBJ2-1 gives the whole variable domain DVKVTQSSRYLVKRTGEKVFLECVQDMDHENMFWYRQDPGLGLRLIYFSYDVKMKEKGDIPEGYSVSREKKERFSLILESASTNQTSMYLCASRLAGGYNEQFFGPGTRLTVL.

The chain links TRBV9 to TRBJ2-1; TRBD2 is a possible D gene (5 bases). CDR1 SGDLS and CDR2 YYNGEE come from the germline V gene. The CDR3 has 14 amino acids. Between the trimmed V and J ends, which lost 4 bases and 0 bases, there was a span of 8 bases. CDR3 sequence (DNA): TGTGCCAGCAGCCCGCGGGTCTCCTACAATGAGCAGTTCTTC. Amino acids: CASSPRVSYNEQFF.

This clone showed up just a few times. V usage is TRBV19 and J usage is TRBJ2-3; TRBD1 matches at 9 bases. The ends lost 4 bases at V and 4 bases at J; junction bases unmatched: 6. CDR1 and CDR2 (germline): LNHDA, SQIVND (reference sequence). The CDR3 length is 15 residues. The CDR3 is CASSTGQGRADTQYF. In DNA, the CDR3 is TGTGCCAGTAGTACTGGACAGGGGAGAGCAGATACGCAGTATTTT.

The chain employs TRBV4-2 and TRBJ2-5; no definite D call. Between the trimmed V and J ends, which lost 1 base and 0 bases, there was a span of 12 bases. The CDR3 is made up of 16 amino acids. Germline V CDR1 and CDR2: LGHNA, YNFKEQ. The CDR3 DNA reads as TGTGCCAGCAGCCAAGCAGTGGCAACCGACCAAGAGACCCAGTACTTC. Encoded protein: CASSQAVATDQETQYF.

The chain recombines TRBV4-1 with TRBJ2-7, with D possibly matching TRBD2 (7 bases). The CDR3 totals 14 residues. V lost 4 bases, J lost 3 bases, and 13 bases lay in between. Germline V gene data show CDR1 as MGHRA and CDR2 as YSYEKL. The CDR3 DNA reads TGCGCCAGCAGCCGGGAGGGACACAACTACGAGCAGTACTTC. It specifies CASSREGHNYEQYF.

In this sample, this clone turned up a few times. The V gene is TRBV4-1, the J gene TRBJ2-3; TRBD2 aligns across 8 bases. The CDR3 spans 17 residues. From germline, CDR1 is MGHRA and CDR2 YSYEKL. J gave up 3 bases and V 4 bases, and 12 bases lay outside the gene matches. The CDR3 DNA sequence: TGCGCCAGCAGCCCCGATAAAGCGGGGGTCCTGACAGATACGCAGTATTTT. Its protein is CASSPDKAGVLTDTQYF.

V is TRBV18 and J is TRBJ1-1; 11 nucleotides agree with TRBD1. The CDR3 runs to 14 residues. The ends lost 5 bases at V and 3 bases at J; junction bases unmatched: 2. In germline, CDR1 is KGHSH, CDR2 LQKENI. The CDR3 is CASSSGQGDTEAFF. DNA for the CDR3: TGTGCCAGCTCATCGGGACAGGGGGACACTGAAGCTTTCTTT. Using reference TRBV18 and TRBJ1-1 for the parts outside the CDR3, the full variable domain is NAGVMQNPRHLVRRRGQEARLRCSPMKGHSHVYWYRQLPEEGLKFMVYLQKENIIDESGMPKERFSAEFPKEGPSILRIQQVVRGDSAAYFCASSSGQGDTEAFFGQGTRLTVV.